These 32 T cell receptor beta chains share one sample of origin, sequenced in a study of Ad26.COV2.S vaccination and SARS-CoV-2 variants. Treatment denoted: around 19 received Ad26.COV2.S at low or high dose, single or two shots; roughly five received placebo; per-sample allocation not given. Day 63 after the first vaccine or placebo injection was the time point for sampling. The table came from immunoSEQ multiplex PCR; TCRdb's copy has only in-frame clones and leaves some out. Among roughly 250,000 clones listed, roughly 89% were seen once. This specimen was peripheral blood, taken in a trial of Ad26.COV2.S vaccine versus placebo. These receptor sequences come from a person between 18 and 65 years old who received the Ad26.COV2.S COVID-19 vaccine or a placebo.

V usage is TRBV2 and J usage is TRBJ1-2; 9 bases are shared with TRBD1. Germline V gene data show CDR1 as SNHLY and CDR2 as FYNNEI. The CDR3 is 14 amino acids. V was pared by 4 bases and J by 7 bases, with 7 bases of the junction left unmatched. The DNA of the CDR3 is TGTGCCAGCAGTGGCACAGGGGGCGAGGGTGGCTACACCTTC. Its protein is CASSGTGGEGGYTF.

V and J are TRBV5-1 and TRBJ2-2, with 9 bases matching TRBD1. After removal of 2 bases from V and 1 base from J, the junction contained 6 bases not matched to a gene. CDR3 size: 17 residues. CDR1 is SGHRS and CDR2 is YFSETQ in the germline V gene. The DNA for the CDR3 is TGCGCCAGCAGCTTCCCGGGACAGGGTCGGAACACCGGGGAGCTGTTTTTT. Its translation: CASSFPGQGRNTGELFF.

The chain joins TRBV5-4 to TRBJ2-5; 10 bases fit TRBD1. CDR1 is SGHNT and CDR2 is YYREEE in the germline V gene (reference sequence). V lost 3 bases and J lost 0; bases outside the gene matches: 5. The CDR3 runs to 16 residues. CDR3: CASSSTGQGYQETQYF. The CDR3 DNA sequence: TGTGCCAGCAGCTCAACGGGACAGGGGTACCAAGAGACCCAGTACTTC.

The V gene is TRBV9, the J gene TRBJ2-3; 7 nucleotides align to TRBD2. V gave up 2 bases and J gave up 3 bases; unmatched junction bases: 6. The germline CDR1 and CDR2 sequences are SGDLS and YYNGEE. The CDR3 length is 15 residues. The CDR3 protein is CASSVQGRGTDTQYF. As DNA, the CDR3 is TGTGCCAGCAGCGTTCAAGGGAGGGGAACAGATACGCAGTATTTT.

This clone was recorded once. The chain is built from TRBV27 and TRBJ2-7, with 9 nucleotides matching TRBD1. In germline, CDR1 is MNHEY, CDR2 SMNVEV (reference sequence). J was trimmed by 4 bases and V by 6 bases; bases with no gene match: 7. The CDR3 is 14 residues long. The CDR3 here is CASSVDRGGYEQYF. The DNA of the CDR3 is TGTGCCAGCAGCGTGGACAGGGGCGGGTACGAGCAGTACTTC.

This clone appeared a single time. This chain connects TRBV5-6 to TRBJ2-3, with a tentative D call TRBD2 (7 bases). The CDR3 covers 15 residues. Germline CDR1 reads SGHDT; CDR2 reads YYEEEE. Trimming removed 4 bases at V and 2 bases at J, with 14 bases between. CDR3 in amino acids: CASSRSGGLTDTQYF. The CDR3 coding sequence is TGTGCCAGCAGCAGATCGGGGGGCCTCACAGATACGCAGTATTTT.

This clone was observed a single time. The chain has TRBV9 and TRBJ2-3; unclear D gene. The CDR3 totals 15 residues. V was shortened by 0 bases and J by 7 bases, with 15 bases between the two germline ends. From germline, CDR1 is SGDLS and CDR2 YYNGEE. CDR3 sequence (DNA): TGTGCCAGCAGCGTAGACCCGTCGAGCTCAAATACGCAGTATTTT. Protein product: CASSVDPSSSNTQYF.

The V call is TRBV11-1, the J call TRBJ2-2; 7 bases line up with TRBD2. There are 14 residues in the CDR3. Trimming took 5 bases from V and 3 from J; bases not matched to a gene: 3. Germline CDR1 SGHAT, CDR2 FQDESV (reference sequence). This CDR3 reads CASSRDYYTGELFF. DNA for the CDR3: TGTGCCAGCAGCCGGGACTACTACACCGGGGAGCTGTTTTTT.

This clone was detected once. The V gene is TRBV6-2 or TRBV6-3, the J gene TRBJ1-6; TRBD1 might be the D (6 bases). CDR3 length: 15 residues. Deletions cut 5 bases from V and 7 bases from J, with 15 bases between. The germline V gene encodes CDR1 MNHEY and CDR2 SVGEGT. DNA of the CDR3: TGTGCCAGCAGTCCCCGAACAGGGATCAATTCACCCCTCCACTTT. Its translation: CASSPRTGINSPLHF.

The rearrangement joins TRBV12-3 or TRBV12-4 to TRBJ1-5; TRBD1 might be the D (6 bases). CDR3 length: 13 amino acids. V was pared by 1 base and J by 9 bases, with 10 bases between. This chain's CDR3 is CASSLGGRGPQHF. The CDR3, as DNA: TGTGCCAGCAGTTTAGGGGGCAGGGGGCCCCAGCATTTT.

Regarding this clone: This specimen includes other DNA sequences encoding the same CDR3. This sequence joins TRBV5-1 and TRBJ1-4, with TRBD1 as a possible D gene (5 bases). V shed 4 bases and J shed 0 bases, with 10 bases lying between them. This CDR3 has 15 amino acids. CDR1 and CDR2 (germline): SGHRS, YFSETQ. This chain's CDR3 is CASSPTGATNEKLFF. For the CDR3, the DNA is TGCGCCAGCAGCCCGACGGGGGCAACTAATGAAAAACTGTTTTTT. The full variable domain, in which reference TRBV5-1 and TRBJ1-4 provide the parts outside the CDR3, is KAGVTQTPRYLIKTRGQQVTLSCSPISGHRSVSWYQQTPGQGLQFLFEYFSETQRNKGNFPGRFSGRQFSNSRSEMNVSTLELGDSALYLCASSPTGATNEKLFFGSGTQLSVL.

This chain uses TRBV21-1 with TRBJ1-1. TRBV21-1 is described as a pseudogene. The CDR3 covers 10 residues. This chain's CDR3 is CARTDTEAFF. CDR3 sequence (DNA): TGTGCTAGGACTGACACTGAAGCTTTCTTT.

The V gene is TRBV6-5, the J gene TRBJ2-5, with TRBD2 matching 9 bases. There are 14 residues in the CDR3. Trimming took 8 bases from V and 7 from J; bases not matched to a gene: 11. Germline CDR1 reads MNHEY; CDR2 reads SVGAGI. DNA of the CDR3: TGTGCCAGCTGCCAAGGACTAGCGTGGCCGACCCAGTACTTC. Its translation is CASCQGLAWPTQYF.

The V and J genes are TRBV2 and TRBJ2-1; 7 bases match TRBD1. Trimming took 5 bases from V and 0 from J; bases not matched to a gene: 7. The CDR3 is 16 amino acids. From germline, CDR1 is SNHLY and CDR2 FYNNEI. CDR3 sequence reads: CASSSLTGSSYNEQFF. DNA for the CDR3: TGTGCCAGCAGTAGCCTGACAGGGAGCTCCTACAATGAGCAGTTCTTC.

This sequence joins TRBV5-1 and TRBJ1-2; 10 bases are shared with TRBD1. The CDR3 totals 15 residues. Per germline, CDR1 SGHRS and CDR2 YFSETQ. With 3 bases clipped from V and 4 bases from J, the junction kept 6 bases outside the gene matches. CDR3 in DNA: TGCGCCAGCAGCTCAGACAGGGGGCTGGCCTATGGCTACACCTTC. Translating gives CASSSDRGLAYGYTF.

CDR3: CASSFPTSGGSDTQYF. CDR3 in DNA: TGTGCCAGCAGCTTTCCGACTAGCGGGGGGTCAGATACGCAGTATTTT. The V gene is TRBV3-1 (or the pseudogene TRBV3-2), the J gene TRBJ2-3; 13 nucleotides align to TRBD2. The J segment lost 4 bases and the V segment lost 5 bases, leaving 6 bases of the junction unmatched. The germline CDR1 and CDR2 sequences are LGHDT and YNNKEL (reference sequence). There are 16 residues in the CDR3.

This chain links TRBV5-1 with TRBJ2-3; TRBD1 or TRBD2 may be the D gene (5 bases each). This CDR3 is built from 16 residues. CDR1 and CDR2 from the germline V gene are SGHRS and YFSETQ. The V gene lost 4 bases and the J gene lost 6 bases, with 21 bases spanning the gap. This CDR3 is CASSLGPTNRRDTQYF. The CDR3 DNA sequence: TGCGCCAGCAGCCTGGGACCAACAAACCGTCGGGATACGCAGTATTTT.

The genes are TRBV9 and TRBJ2-7, with D uncertain. The CDR3 spans 15 residues. V lost 0 bases and J 5 bases, leaving 15 bases between the germline ends. In germline, CDR1 is SGDLS, CDR2 YYNGEE. The CDR3 protein is CASSVGGGLLDEQYF. CDR3 DNA: TGTGCCAGCAGCGTAGGCGGCGGCCTTTTGGACGAGCAGTACTTC.

This chain joins TRBV25-1 and TRBJ2-1; D may be TRBD1 or TRBD2 (5 bases each). There are 17 residues in the CDR3. Trimming cost V 3 bases and J 2 bases, with 17 bases left between them. Germline-derived CDR1 and CDR2 are MGHDK and SYGVNS. The CDR3 loop is CASSDNSGRLAYNEQFF. DNA for the CDR3: TGTGCCAGCAGTGATAATTCGGGACGGCTGGCCTACAATGAGCAGTTCTTC.

V and J are TRBV7-2 and TRBJ2-5, with 11 bases fitting TRBD2. The CDR3 spans 14 residues. V gave up 2 bases and J gave up 9 bases; unmatched junction bases: 5. The V gene's germline CDR1 is SGHTA and CDR2 FQGNSA. CDR3 nucleotide sequence: TGTGCCAGCAGCTTACAGGGACTAGCGGTGGCCCAGTACTTC. Protein sequence: CASSLQGLAVAQYF.

The J gene is TRBJ2-5, the V gene TRBV10-3; D may be TRBD1 or TRBD2 (5 bases each). Trimming took off 6 bases at V and 5 bases at J, with 10 bases between the two ends. The CDR3 sequence is 12 residues long. Germline CDR1 ENHRY, CDR2 SYGVKD. CDR3 sequence: CAISGWGETQYF. Written as DNA, the CDR3 is TGTGCCATCAGCGGGTGGGGGGAGACCCAGTACTTC.

This chain links TRBV10-3 with TRBJ1-4, with no clear D. Germline CDR1 ENHRY, CDR2 SYGVKD. Deletions cut 10 bases from V and 3 bases from J, with 18 bases between. The CDR3 has 15 amino acids. CDR3 sequence reads: CATAAGDGSNEKLFF. In nucleotides, the CDR3 is TGTGCCACCGCAGCTGGTGACGGCTCTAATGAAAAACTGTTTTTT.

This chain connects TRBV5-1 to TRBJ2-7; TRBD2 might be the D (6 bases). CDR3 length: 14 amino acids. V gave up 0 bases and J gave up 3 bases, with 10 bases separating them. Germline V gene data show CDR1 as SGHRS and CDR2 as YFSETQ. Here the CDR3 DNA reads TGCGCCAGCAGCTTGGCTTACGGGAGCTACGAGCAGTACTTC. Amino acids: CASSLAYGSYEQYF. The complete variable domain, with remaining parts taken from reference TRBV5-1 and TRBJ2-7, reads KAGVTQTPRYLIKTRGQQVTLSCSPISGHRSVSWYQQTPGQGLQFLFEYFSETQRNKGNFPGRFSGRQFSNSRSEMNVSTLELGDSALYLCASSLAYGSYEQYFGPGTRLTVT.

The chain is built from TRBV5-4 and TRBJ2-3; 15 nucleotides line up with TRBD2. From germline, CDR1 is SGHNT and CDR2 YYREEE (reference sequence). V gave up 2 bases and J gave up 4 bases; unmatched junction bases: 2. The CDR3 is 16 residues long. CDR3 region: CASSFGLAGGPDTQYF. The CDR3 DNA sequence: TGTGCCAGCAGCTTTGGACTAGCGGGGGGGCCAGATACGCAGTATTTT.

The gene calls are TRBV5-4 and TRBJ1-2, with D tentatively TRBD1 (6 bases). V was shortened by 4 bases and J by 4 bases, with 23 bases between the two germline ends. This CDR3 is 17 amino acids long. Germline lookup yields CDR1 SGHNT and CDR2 YYREEE (reference sequence). DNA for the CDR3: TGTGCCAGCAGCACCGAAGACGTCACGGGGGCCGCCTATGGCTACACCTTC. Translating gives CASSTEDVTGAAYGYTF.

V usage is TRBV2 and J usage is TRBJ1-2; D remains unclear. Germline CDR1 reads SNHLY; CDR2 reads FYNNEI. There are 12 residues in the CDR3. Trimming left V 0 bases short and J 5 bases short, with 4 bases between. The CDR3 DNA follows: TGTGCCAGCAGTGAAGCAGGGTATGGCTACACCTTC. Its translation is CASSEAGYGYTF.

The gene calls are TRBV7-2 and TRBJ2-1, with D unresolved. CDR3 length: 13 residues. V gave up 1 base and J gave up 7 bases, with 8 bases separating them. Germline CDR1 is SGHTA and CDR2 is FQGNSA. Here the CDR3 reads CASSLERDNEQFF. For the CDR3, the DNA is TGTGCCAGCAGCTTAGAAAGGGATAATGAGCAGTTCTTC.

The chain has TRBV10-3 and TRBJ2-1, with 8 bases lining up with TRBD2. V was clipped by 10 bases and J by 8 bases; unmatched bases: 7. Germline CDR1 ENHRY, CDR2 SYGVKD. This CDR3 has 12 residues. CDR3 sequence: CATGLAKDEQFF. The CDR3 nucleotides read TGTGCCACCGGACTAGCTAAAGATGAGCAGTTCTTC.

In its sample, this clone was seen a few times. J is TRBJ1-2 and V is TRBV6-5, with 8 positions matching TRBD1. Germline V lookup: CDR1 MNHEY, CDR2 SVGAGI. The J segment lost 9 bases and the V segment lost 6 bases, leaving 15 bases of the junction unmatched. The CDR3 has 15 residues. As DNA, the CDR3 is TGTGCCAGCAGACAAACCGGGACAGGAGTGACCTGCTACACCTTC. It is translated as CASRQTGTGVTCYTF.

V gene TRBV4-3 combines with J gene TRBJ2-1; D uncertain. The CDR3 consists of 14 residues. Germline CDR1 and CDR2: LGHNA and YSLEER. Trimming took 4 bases from V and 7 from J, leaving 14 bases between them. The CDR3 reads CASSPGHRKNEQFF. The CDR3 DNA is TGCGCCAGCAGCCCCGGGCATAGAAAGAATGAGCAGTTCTTC.

V gene TRBV7-3 combines with J gene TRBJ2-3, with D possibly TRBD1 on 6 matching bases. CDR1 is SGHTA, CDR2 FQGTGA, per germline. Trimming stripped 2 bases from V and 2 bases from J, with 14 bases between. The CDR3 contains 16 residues. In DNA form, the CDR3 reads TGTGCCAGCAGCTTACTCGGAGGACAGCCCACAGATACGCAGTATTTT. Translation gives CASSLLGGQPTDTQYF.

Here the CDR3 reads CASSLAVRPETQYF. In DNA, the CDR3 is TGCGCCAGCAGCTTGGCAGTGCGCCCCGAGACCCAGTACTTC. This rearrangement joins TRBV5-1 to TRBJ2-5; D is unresolved. The CDR3 runs 14 residues. V lost 0 bases, J lost 5 bases, and 11 bases lay in between. Germline CDR1 and CDR2: SGHRS and YFSETQ.